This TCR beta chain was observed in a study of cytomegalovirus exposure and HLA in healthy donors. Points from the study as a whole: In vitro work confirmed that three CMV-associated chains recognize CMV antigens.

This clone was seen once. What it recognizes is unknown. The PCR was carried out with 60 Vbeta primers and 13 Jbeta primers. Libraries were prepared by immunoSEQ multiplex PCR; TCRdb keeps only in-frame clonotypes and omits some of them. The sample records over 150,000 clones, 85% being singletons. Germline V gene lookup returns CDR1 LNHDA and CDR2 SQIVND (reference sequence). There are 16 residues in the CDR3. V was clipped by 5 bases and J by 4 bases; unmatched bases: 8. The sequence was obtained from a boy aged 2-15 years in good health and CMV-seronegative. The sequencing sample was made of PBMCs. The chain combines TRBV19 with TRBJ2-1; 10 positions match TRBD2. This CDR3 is CASSPGLAAFYNEQFF. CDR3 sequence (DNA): TGTGCCAGTAGTCCTGGACTAGCGGCCTTTTACAATGAGCAGTTCTTC.